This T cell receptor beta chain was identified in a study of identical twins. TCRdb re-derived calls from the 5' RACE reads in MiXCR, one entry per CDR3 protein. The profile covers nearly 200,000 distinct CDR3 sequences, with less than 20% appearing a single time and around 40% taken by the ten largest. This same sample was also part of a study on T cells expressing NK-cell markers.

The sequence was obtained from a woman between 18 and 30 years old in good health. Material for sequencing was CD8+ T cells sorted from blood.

The CDR3 bases are TGTGCCAGCAGCTCTCTGGACGGTGAAGCTTTCTTT. It specifies CASSSLDGEAFF. The rearrangement uses TRBV7-9 and TRBJ1-1; D ambiguous. The V end lost 4 bases, the J end lost 7 bases, and 10 bases lay between the germline ends. This CDR3 comprises 12 residues. In germline, CDR1 is SEHNR, CDR2 FQNEAQ (reference sequence).